This T cell receptor beta chain was found in a study of OX40 agonist ivuxolimab in advanced cancers. Study-level background: Patients achieving partial responses numbered three: one hepatocellular carcinoma case and two cutaneous melanoma cases. General observations from the study: Fewer expanded clones were found on average in CD4+ than in CD8+ T cells.

On this clone: What it binds is not known.

Germline V gene data show CDR1 as MGHRA and CDR2 as YSYEKL. The V gene lost 5 bases and the J gene lost 7 bases, with 18 bases spanning the gap. This CDR3 is built from 15 residues. Excluded were patients having autoimmune disease history or systemic immunosuppression. Using immunoSEQ multiplex PCR, the repertoire was profiled, and TCRdb retains in-frame clones only, with some absent. This table has tens of thousands of clones, around 89% appearing once. This clonotype was obtained from an adult with an advanced solid tumor such as melanoma, head and neck, liver or kidney cancer. The chain joins TRBV4-1 to TRBJ1-5, with D maybe TRBD1 (5 bases). Specimen: CD4+ or CD8+ T cells sorted from blood, collected in a trial of the OX40 agonist ivuxolimab. CDR3 coding DNA: TGCGCCAGCAGCGGCCGGGGCCCTGGGGGGCAGCCCCAGCATTTT. Protein sequence: CASSGRGPGGQPQHF.